The rows below give T cell receptor beta chains drawn from one sample of a study of blood T cell repertoires in COVID-19. The table came from immunoSEQ multiplex PCR; TCRdb's copy has only in-frame clones and leaves some out. This repertoire shows about 400,000 clones, approximately 89% found once; its top ten account for about 1.8%. The sequencing input was PBMCs or T cells enriched from blood (not recorded which). These receptors all stem from a woman between 25 and 40 years old who had recovered from COVID-19. The CDR3 runs from the conserved cysteine through the conserved F or W. A D gene is named only where the DNA matches it firmly. Size is omitted from some rows. Given values are once, few, many or a class for expanded clones.

cdr3_aa	cdr3_nt	v_call	j_call	d_call	clone_size
CASSLVHFTGGSYNYGYTF	TGTGCCAGCAGCTTAGTCCATTTTACAGGGGGATCTTACAACTATGGCTACACCTTC	TRBV7-8	TRBJ1-2	TRBD1	-
CASSQVGLEAFF	TGTGCCAGCAGCCAAGTCGGACTTGAAGCTTTCTTT	TRBV3-1/TRBV3-2	TRBJ1-1	-	-
CASSPRLGQGAFDYGYTF	TGTGCCAGCAGCCCCCGCCTTGGACAGGGGGCGTTTGACTATGGCTACACCTTC	TRBV7-6	TRBJ1-2	TRBD1	-
CASSCDREGDGYTF	TGTGCCAGCAGTTGTGACAGGGAAGGGGATGGCTACACCTTC	TRBV6-8	TRBJ1-2	TRBD1	-
CASTWKQREQDTQYF	TGTGCCAGCACCTGGAAACAGCGGGAGCAGGATACGCAGTATTTT	TRBV5-6	TRBJ2-3	TRBD2	-
CASSTGVNTEAFF	TGTGCCAGCAGCACGGGAGTGAACACTGAAGCTTTCTTT	TRBV27	TRBJ1-1	-	-
CAISGVPGQGRQEQYF	TGTGCCATCAGTGGGGTCCCGGGACAGGGACGTCAAGAGCAGTACTTC	TRBV10-3	TRBJ2-7	TRBD1	-
CASSLGQGYEQYF	TGTGCCAGCAGTTTAGGCCAGGGTTACGAGCAGTACTTC	TRBV28	TRBJ2-7	-	-
CASSLSSGGATNEKLFF	TGTGCCAGCAGCTTAAGCTCAGGGGGCGCGACTAATGAAAAACTGTTTTTT	TRBV3-1/TRBV3-2	TRBJ1-4	TRBD1	-
CASSLATGSGVYEQYF	TGTGCCAGCAGCTTGGCGACGGGTAGTGGTGTCTACGAGCAGTACTTC	TRBV5-8	TRBJ2-7	-	-
CASSQRLGSDTQYF	TGTGCCAGCAGCCAGAGACTAGGCTCAGATACGCAGTATTTT	TRBV3-1/TRBV3-2	TRBJ2-3	-	-
CASSLTNVVRAFF	TGTGCCAGCAGCTTGACTAACGTCGTGCGAGCTTTCTTT	TRBV5-6	TRBJ1-1	-	once
CASSPRDRRETQYF	TGTGCCAGCAGTCCCCGGGACAGACGGGAGACCCAGTACTTC	TRBV27	TRBJ2-5	TRBD1	few
CASSEETPGGAFF	TGTGCCAGCAGCGAAGAAACCCCAGGGGGGGCTTTCTTT	TRBV25-1	TRBJ1-1	TRBD1	once
CASSYLGGGTEAFF	TGTGCCAGCAGTTACCTGGGGGGTGGCACTGAAGCTTTCTTT	TRBV6-5	TRBJ1-1	-	-
CASSLAPDRTYEQYF	TGTGCCAGCAGCTTAGCCCCAGACAGGACCTACGAGCAGTACTTC	TRBV7-6	TRBJ2-7	-	-
CASRPRRAAGNNEQFF	TGTGCCAGTAGACCTAGGAGAGCGGCCGGGAACAATGAGCAGTTCTTC	TRBV19	TRBJ2-1	-	-
CASSLAATGDDEQFF	TGTGCCAGCAGCTTAGCTGCGACAGGGGACGATGAGCAGTTCTTC	TRBV7-2	TRBJ2-1	TRBD1	-
CASSFVRWGVYF	TGTGCCAGCAGCTTTGTTCGGTGGGGGGTATACTTC	TRBV12-3/TRBV12-4	TRBJ1-2	-	-
CASSFIGGNEQYF	TGTGCCAGCAGCTTTATCGGAGGGAACGAGCAGTACTTC	TRBV11-3	TRBJ2-7	-	-
CASSIWPSKEGNQPQHF	TGTGCCAGTAGTATTTGGCCATCAAAGGAGGGCAATCAGCCCCAGCATTTT	TRBV19	TRBJ1-5	-	-
CASSGTIPAGAERVTEAFF	TGCGCCAGCAGCGGTACGATTCCGGCGGGGGCAGAGCGAGTCACTGAAGCTTTCTTT	TRBV5-1	TRBJ1-1	-	-
CASSWASGSVDTQYF	TGTGCCAGCAGCTGGGCTAGCGGGAGTGTCGATACGCAGTATTTT	TRBV7-2	TRBJ2-3	TRBD2	-
CATTAGSSYEQYF	TGTGCCACCACGGCAGGTTCCTCCTACGAGCAGTACTTC	TRBV27	TRBJ2-7	-	-
CASSDVGSYSYEQYF	TGTGCCAGCAGTGACGTCGGGTCTTACTCCTACGAGCAGTACTTC	TRBV2	TRBJ2-7	-	-
CASSYGSGNTIYF	TGTGCCAGTAGTTACGGTTCTGGAAACACCATATATTTT	TRBV19	TRBJ1-3	-	-
CASSYITSGSTGTIYF	TGTGCCAGCAGTTACATTACCTCAGGGTCGACAGGCACCATATATTTT	TRBV6-5	TRBJ1-3	-	-
CASSLESTGELFF	TGTGCCAGCAGCTTGGAGAGCACCGGGGAGCTGTTTTTT	TRBV7-3	TRBJ2-2	-	-
CASSFSGGGGKPQHF	TGTGCCAGCAGCTTTAGTGGGGGCGGTGGGAAGCCCCAGCATTTT	TRBV3-1/TRBV3-2	TRBJ1-5	-	-
CASSPRRYYTF	TGTGCCAGCAGTCCCCGGCGGTACTACACCTTC	TRBV12-3/TRBV12-4	TRBJ1-2	-	-
CASSLPGTTNTGELFF	TGTGCCAGCAGCCTCCCCGGGACAACGAACACCGGGGAGCTGTTTTTT	TRBV9	TRBJ2-2	-	-
CASSRETGDEKLFF	TGCGCCAGCAGCCGTGAGACAGGGGATGAAAAACTGTTTTTT	TRBV5-1	TRBJ1-4	TRBD1	-
CASSTREYAYGYTF	TGTGCCAGCAGCACGAGGGAATACGCCTATGGCTACACCTTC	TRBV7-9	TRBJ1-2	-	-
CASSYGGSPYEQYF	TGTGCCAGCAGTTACGGGGGCTCCCCCTACGAGCAGTACTTC	TRBV6-2/TRBV6-3	TRBJ2-7	-	-
CASTQGPTGGANLYGYTF	TGTGCCAGTACCCAGGGCCCTACAGGGGGCGCAAACCTCTATGGCTACACCTTC	TRBV19	TRBJ1-2	TRBD1	-
CATSRDSGRGGDETQYF	TGTGCCACCAGCAGAGATTCGGGTAGAGGTGGCGACGAGACCCAGTACTTC	TRBV15	TRBJ2-5	-	-
CASSPRDPTGVAFF	TGTGCCAGCAGCCCACGCGACCCCACAGGGGTAGCTTTCTTT	TRBV9	TRBJ1-1	TRBD1	-
CASSFLTGNTIYF	TGTGCCAGCAGTTTCTTAACTGGAAACACCATATATTTT	TRBV28	TRBJ1-3	-	-
CASSLASGTSPLHF	TGTGCCAGCAGCCTGGCCTCAGGTACTTCACCCCTCCACTTT	TRBV7-3	TRBJ1-6	-	-
CASSALPGMRGPYSNQPQHF	TGTGCCAGCAGCGCCCTCCCGGGGATGCGGGGCCCATATAGCAATCAGCCCCAGCATTTT	TRBV6-2/TRBV6-3	TRBJ1-5	-	-
CASSAGSSGNTIYF	TGTGCCAGCAGCGCAGGGTCCTCTGGAAACACCATATATTTT	TRBV7-9	TRBJ1-3	-	-
CASSLGWDFPYEQYF	TGTGCCAGCAGCTTAGGGTGGGACTTTCCCTACGAGCAGTACTTC	TRBV7-2	TRBJ2-7	-	-
CASSLQAGGPETQYF	TGTGCCAGCAGCCTGCAGGCGGGAGGGCCAGAGACCCAGTACTTC	TRBV5-4	TRBJ2-5	TRBD2	-
CAISESLTGVRNQPQHF	TGTGCCATCAGTGAGTCACTAACAGGGGTTAGGAATCAGCCCCAGCATTTT	TRBV10-3	TRBJ1-5	TRBD1	-
CASSEYGVNTGELFF	TGTGCCAGCAGTGAGTACGGAGTAAACACCGGGGAGCTGTTTTTT	TRBV2	TRBJ2-2	-	-
CASSTGQGRSPLHF	TGTGCCAGCAGCACGGGACAGGGGAGGTCACCCCTCCACTTT	TRBV7-9	TRBJ1-6	TRBD1	once
CASSEGGRRAHEKLFF	TGTGCCAGCAGCGAGGGGGGGCGCAGGGCTCATGAAAAACTGTTTTTT	TRBV9	TRBJ1-4	-	-
CASSHLTSAVGTEAFF	TGTGCCAGCAGCCACCTAACTAGCGCAGTGGGCACTGAAGCTTTCTTT	TRBV14	TRBJ1-1	-	-
CASGPQGGLTEKLFF	TGTGCTAGTGGTCCCCAGGGGGGTCTTACTGAAAAACTGTTTTTT	TRBV12-5	TRBJ1-4	TRBD1	-
CASSYSGGEQFF	TGTGCCAGCAGTTATTCCGGGGGTGAGCAGTTCTTC	TRBV6-5	TRBJ2-1	-	-
CASSRGPNGETQYF	TGTGCCAGCAGCCGCGGGCCAAACGGGGAGACCCAGTACTTC	TRBV5-6	TRBJ2-5	-	once
CASRTSGTAEQYF	TGTGCCAGCAGGACTAGCGGGACGGCCGAGCAGTACTTC	TRBV11-2	TRBJ2-7	TRBD2	-
CAWSVNGGTEAFF	TGTGCCTGGAGTGTAAACGGGGGAACTGAAGCTTTCTTT	TRBV30	TRBJ1-1	-	few
CASSPRGDGYNEQFF	TGCGCCAGCAGCCCCAGGGGGGACGGATACAATGAGCAGTTCTTC	TRBV10-1	TRBJ2-1	-	-